These 12 T cell receptor beta chains share one sample of origin, sequenced in a study of naive and memory T cell subsets. The beta constant-region primer was an equimolar mix of two oligonucleotides covering TRBC1 and TRBC2. From the UMI-ligation and nested PCR reads, TCRdb called clonotypes with MiXCR, one entry per CDR3 protein. Seen here are tens of thousands of distinct CDR3 sequences, around 12% observed once, and the top ten hold approximately 0.84%. Sequences were obtained from central memory CD4+ T cells from blood. Receptors were obtained from a human donor in good health.

This clonotype was recorded a few times. J is TRBJ1-1 and V is TRBV27; D might be TRBD1 (6 bases). Per the germline V gene, CDR1 is MNHEY and CDR2 is SMNVEV (reference sequence). V was shortened by 6 bases and J by 3 bases, with 17 bases between the two germline ends. This CDR3 comprises 15 residues. The CDR3 loop is CASSLGGEGDTEAFF. The DNA for the CDR3 is TGTGCCAGCAGCCTCGGCGGTGAGGGGGACACTGAAGCTTTCTTT.

This clonotype was recorded a few times. The V gene is TRBV12-3 or TRBV12-4, the J gene TRBJ2-7; TRBD2 matches 13 bases. Trimming at V came to 4 bases and at J to 5 bases, leaving 8 bases not matched to a gene. This CDR3 is 16 amino acids long. The CDR3 sequence: CASSWSSGLAGNEQYF. For the CDR3, the DNA is TGTGCCAGCAGTTGGTCTTCGGGACTAGCGGGAAACGAGCAGTACTTC.

This clonotype occurred once. This chain links TRBV5-1 with TRBJ2-5; 8 nucleotides line up with TRBD1. This CDR3 region has 15 residues. The V and J ends lost 2 bases and 3 bases, in that order; junction bases with no gene match: 6. From germline, CDR1 is SGHRS and CDR2 YFSETQ. For the CDR3, the DNA is TGCGCCAGCAGCTTCACTGGACAGGGTGAAGAGACCCAGTACTTC. This gives the protein CASSFTGQGEETQYF.

The gene calls are TRBV11-2 and TRBJ2-5; 9 nucleotides align to TRBD1. V lost 5 bases, J lost 3 bases, and 10 bases stayed unmatched. Germline CDR1 SGHAT, CDR2 FQNNGV. This CDR3 has 16 residues. The DNA of the CDR3 is TGTGCCAGCAGCCTGCCGGACAGGGGAATCGAAGAGACCCAGTACTTC. The encoded protein is CASSLPDRGIEETQYF.

This clonotype was seen a few times. The CDR3 DNA sequence: TGTGCCAGCAGTTACTCTCCTAGCGGGAGTTCAGATACGCAGTATTTT. As protein: CASSYSPSGSSDTQYF. The chain uses TRBV6-6 and TRBJ2-3, with 10 bases that match TRBD2. The germline V gene encodes CDR1 MNHNY and CDR2 SVGAGI (reference sequence). The trim removed 0 bases at V and 4 bases at J, leaving 4 bases unmatched. The CDR3 spans 16 residues.

This chain joins TRBV20-1 and TRBJ2-3, with 8 bases identical to TRBD1. V shed 5 bases and J 1 base; nucleotides not matched to a gene: 5. Germline values: CDR1 DFQATT, CDR2 SNEGSKA (reference sequence). There are 14 residues in the CDR3. CDR3 protein: CSALLQGGTDTQYF. The DNA of the CDR3 is TGCAGTGCTTTGCTACAGGGGGGCACAGATACGCAGTATTTT.

The gene calls are TRBV6-6 and TRBJ1-1; TRBD1 matches at 7 bases. Germline CDR1 is MNHNY and CDR2 is SVGAGI (reference sequence). The CDR3 is 16 residues long. The V and J ends lost 2 bases and 1 base, in that order; junction bases with no gene match: 7. In DNA, the CDR3 is TGTGCCAGCAGTTACATAACCGGGACAGAGAACACTGAAGCTTTCTTT. It specifies CASSYITGTENTEAFF.

This clonotype was counted many times. V usage is TRBV6-5 and J usage is TRBJ2-7; D might be TRBD2 (6 bases). The V end lost 5 bases, the J end lost 6 bases, and 17 bases lay between the germline ends. Germline CDR1 MNHEY, CDR2 SVGAGI. This CDR3 contains 14 residues. This CDR3 is CASSPGSRPPEQYF. The DNA of the CDR3 is TGTGCCAGCAGTCCCGGGAGCCGTCCGCCCGAGCAGTACTTC.

The rearrangement links TRBV7-9 to TRBJ1-6, with D possibly matching TRBD1 (5 bases). Germline-derived CDR1 and CDR2 are SEHNR and FQNEAQ (reference sequence). This CDR3 spans 16 amino acids. V was trimmed by 5 bases and J by 0 bases, leaving 11 bases between them. As DNA, the CDR3 is TGTGCCAGCAGCCTCGACAGAGACTCCTATAATTCACCCCTCCACTTT. Translating it yields CASSLDRDSYNSPLHF.

This clonotype was recorded at least ten times. The gene calls are TRBV28 and TRBJ2-4; perhaps TRBD1 as D (6 bases). The germline V and J ends were trimmed by 5 bases and 7 bases, with 15 bases remaining between them. The CDR3 has 14 amino acids. Germline V gives CDR1 MDHEN, CDR2 SYDVKM. CDR3 in amino acids: CASSRRGGRNIQYF. The CDR3, as DNA: TGTGCCAGCAGTCGCAGGGGCGGTAGGAACATTCAGTACTTC.

The chain links TRBV3-1 to TRBJ1-5; TRBD1 matches at 7 bases. CDR3 length equals 15 residues. V shed 4 bases, J shed 0 bases, and the junction held 3 bases outside the gene matches. CDR1 is LGHDT and CDR2 is YNNKEL in the germline V gene (reference sequence). The DNA for the CDR3 is TGTGCCAGCAGCCTGGGACAGAATAGCAATCAGCCCCAGCATTTT. It is translated as CASSLGQNSNQPQHF.

This clonotype has a handful of counts. The chain is built from TRBV3-1 and TRBJ2-7; D is undetermined. Trimming left V 1 base short and J 3 bases short, with 13 bases between. CDR3 length: 15 amino acids. CDR1 is LGHDT and CDR2 is YNNKEL in the germline V gene (reference sequence). CDR3 loop: CASSQGSASLYEQYF. The DNA of the CDR3 is TGTGCCAGCAGCCAAGGCTCGGCTAGTCTCTACGAGCAGTACTTC.